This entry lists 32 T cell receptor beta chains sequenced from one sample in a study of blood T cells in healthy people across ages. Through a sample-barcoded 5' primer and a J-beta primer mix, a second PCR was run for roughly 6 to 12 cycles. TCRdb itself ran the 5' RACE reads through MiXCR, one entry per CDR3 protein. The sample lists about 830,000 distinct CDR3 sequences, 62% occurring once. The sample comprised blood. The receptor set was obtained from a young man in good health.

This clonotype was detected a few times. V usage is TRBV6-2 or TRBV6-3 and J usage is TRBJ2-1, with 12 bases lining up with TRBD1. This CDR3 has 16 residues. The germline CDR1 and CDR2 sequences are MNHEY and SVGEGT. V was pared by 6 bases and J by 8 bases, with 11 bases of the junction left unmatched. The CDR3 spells CASRAPGTGGGDEQFF. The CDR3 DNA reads TGTGCCAGCAGGGCCCCCGGGACAGGGGGCGGGGATGAGCAGTTCTTC.

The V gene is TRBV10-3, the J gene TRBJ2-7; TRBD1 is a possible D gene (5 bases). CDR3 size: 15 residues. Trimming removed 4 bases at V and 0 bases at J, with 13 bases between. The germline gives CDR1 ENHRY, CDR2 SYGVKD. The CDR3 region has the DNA TGTGCCATCAGTGGGGGCAGAAATCGCTCCTACGAGCAGTACTTC. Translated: CAISGGRNRSYEQYF.

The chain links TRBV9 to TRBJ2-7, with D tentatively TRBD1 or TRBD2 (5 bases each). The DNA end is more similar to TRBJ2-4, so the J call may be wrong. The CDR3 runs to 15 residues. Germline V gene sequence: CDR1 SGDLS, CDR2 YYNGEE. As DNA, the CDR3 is TGTGCCAGCAGCGTAGTCGGGGTGGGGGAGAACATTCAGTACTTC. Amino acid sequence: CASSVVGVGENIQYF.

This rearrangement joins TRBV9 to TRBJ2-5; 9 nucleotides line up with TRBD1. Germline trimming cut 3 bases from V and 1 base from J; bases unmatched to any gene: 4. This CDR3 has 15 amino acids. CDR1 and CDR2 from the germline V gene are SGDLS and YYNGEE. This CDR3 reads CASSEGQGPQETQYF. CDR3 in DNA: TGTGCCAGCAGCGAGGGACAGGGACCCCAAGAGACCCAGTACTTC.

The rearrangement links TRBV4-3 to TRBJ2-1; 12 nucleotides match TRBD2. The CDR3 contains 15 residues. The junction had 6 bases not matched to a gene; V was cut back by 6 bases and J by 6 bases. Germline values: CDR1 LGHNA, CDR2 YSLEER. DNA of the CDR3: TGCGCCAGCAGGACGACTAGCGGGGGCCGCAATGAGCAGTTCTTC. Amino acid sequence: CASRTTSGGRNEQFF.

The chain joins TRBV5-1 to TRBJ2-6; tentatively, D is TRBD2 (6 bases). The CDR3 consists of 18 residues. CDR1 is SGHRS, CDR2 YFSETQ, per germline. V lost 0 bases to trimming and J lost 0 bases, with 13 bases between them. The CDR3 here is CASSLAPAGSSGANVLTF. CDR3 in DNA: TGCGCCAGCAGCTTGGCCCCAGCCGGGAGCTCTGGGGCCAACGTCCTGACTTTC.

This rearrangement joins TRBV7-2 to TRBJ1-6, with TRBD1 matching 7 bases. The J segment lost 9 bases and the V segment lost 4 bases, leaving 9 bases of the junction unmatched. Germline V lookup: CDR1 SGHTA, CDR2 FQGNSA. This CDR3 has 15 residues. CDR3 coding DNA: TGTGCCAGCAGCTCCGCTCAGGGGGTGGCTTCACCCCTCCACTTT. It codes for CASSSAQGVASPLHF.

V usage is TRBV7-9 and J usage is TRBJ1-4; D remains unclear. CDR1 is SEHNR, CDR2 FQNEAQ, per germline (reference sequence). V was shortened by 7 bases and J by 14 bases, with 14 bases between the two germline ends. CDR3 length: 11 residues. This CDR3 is CASTSTRVLFF. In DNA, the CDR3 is TGTGCCAGCACCTCGACAAGAGTCCTGTTTTTT. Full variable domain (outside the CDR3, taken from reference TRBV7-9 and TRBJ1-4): DTGVSQNPRHKITKRGQNVTFRCDPISEHNRLYWYRQTLGQGPEFLTYFQNEAQLEKSRLLSDRFSAERPKGSFSTLEIQRTEQGDSAMYLCASTSTRVLFFGSGTQLSVL.

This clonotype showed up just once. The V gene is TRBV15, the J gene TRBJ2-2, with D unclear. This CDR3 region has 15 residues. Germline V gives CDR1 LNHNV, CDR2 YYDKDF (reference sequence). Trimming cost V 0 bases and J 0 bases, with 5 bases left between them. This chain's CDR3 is CATSRDRTNTGELFF. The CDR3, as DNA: TGTGCCACCAGCAGAGACAGGACGAACACCGGGGAGCTGTTTTTT.

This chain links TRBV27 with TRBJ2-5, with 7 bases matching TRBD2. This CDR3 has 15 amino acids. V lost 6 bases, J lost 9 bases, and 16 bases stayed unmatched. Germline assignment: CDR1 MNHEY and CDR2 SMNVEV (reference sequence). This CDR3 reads CASSSYRGSGDAQYF. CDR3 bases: TGTGCCAGCAGCTCCTATCGGGGCAGCGGGGACGCCCAGTACTTC.

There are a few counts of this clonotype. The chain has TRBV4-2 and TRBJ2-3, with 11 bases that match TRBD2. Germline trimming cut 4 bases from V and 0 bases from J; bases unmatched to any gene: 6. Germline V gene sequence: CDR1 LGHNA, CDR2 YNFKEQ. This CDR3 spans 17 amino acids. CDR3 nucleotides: TGTGCCAGCAGCCGGGGGGGGACTAGCGGCAGCACAGATACGCAGTATTTT. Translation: CASSRGGTSGSTDTQYF.

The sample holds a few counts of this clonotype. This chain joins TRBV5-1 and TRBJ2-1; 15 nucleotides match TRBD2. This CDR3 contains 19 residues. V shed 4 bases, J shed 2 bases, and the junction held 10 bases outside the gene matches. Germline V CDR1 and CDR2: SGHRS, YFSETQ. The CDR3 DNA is TGCGCCAGCAGCGACAGCGGACTAGCGGGGGGGAGCACCTACAATGAGCAGTTCTTC. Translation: CASSDSGLAGGSTYNEQFF.

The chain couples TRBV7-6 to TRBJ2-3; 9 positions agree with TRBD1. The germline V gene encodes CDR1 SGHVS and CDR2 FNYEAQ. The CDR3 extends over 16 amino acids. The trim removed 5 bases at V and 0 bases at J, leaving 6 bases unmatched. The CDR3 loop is CASSRRDRVSTDTQYF. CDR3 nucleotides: TGTGCCAGCAGCCGCCGGGACAGGGTTAGCACAGATACGCAGTATTTT.

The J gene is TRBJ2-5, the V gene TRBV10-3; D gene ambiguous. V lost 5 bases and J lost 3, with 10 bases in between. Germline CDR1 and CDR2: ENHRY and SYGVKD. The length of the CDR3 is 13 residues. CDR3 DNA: TGTGCCATCAGTTGGGAAGGGAAAGAGACCCAGTACTTC. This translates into CAISWEGKETQYF.

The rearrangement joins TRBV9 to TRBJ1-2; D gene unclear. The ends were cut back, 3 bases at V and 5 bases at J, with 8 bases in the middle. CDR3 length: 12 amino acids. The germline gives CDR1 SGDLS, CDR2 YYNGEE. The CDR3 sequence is CASSAQEYGYTF. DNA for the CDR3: TGTGCCAGCAGCGCCCAAGAGTATGGCTACACCTTC.

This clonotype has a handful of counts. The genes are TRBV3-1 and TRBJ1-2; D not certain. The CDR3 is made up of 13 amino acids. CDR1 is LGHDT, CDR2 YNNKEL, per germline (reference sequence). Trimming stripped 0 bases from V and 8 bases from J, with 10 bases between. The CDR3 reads CASSQEPPQGYTF. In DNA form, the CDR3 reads TGTGCCAGCAGCCAAGAACCGCCTCAGGGCTACACCTTC.

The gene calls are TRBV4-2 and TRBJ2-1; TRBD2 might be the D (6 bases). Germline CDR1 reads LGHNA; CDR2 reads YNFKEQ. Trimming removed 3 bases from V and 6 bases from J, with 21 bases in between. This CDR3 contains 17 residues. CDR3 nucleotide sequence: TGTGCCAGCAGCCATGTTCTACCGGGACTTTCTCTCAATGAGCAGTTCTTC. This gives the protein CASSHVLPGLSLNEQFF.

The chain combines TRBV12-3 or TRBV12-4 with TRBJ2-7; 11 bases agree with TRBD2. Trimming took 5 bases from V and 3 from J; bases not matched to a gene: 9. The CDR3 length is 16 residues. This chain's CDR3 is CASSPRTSGLIYEQYF. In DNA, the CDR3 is TGTGCCAGCAGTCCCCGGACTAGCGGGCTGATCTACGAGCAGTACTTC.

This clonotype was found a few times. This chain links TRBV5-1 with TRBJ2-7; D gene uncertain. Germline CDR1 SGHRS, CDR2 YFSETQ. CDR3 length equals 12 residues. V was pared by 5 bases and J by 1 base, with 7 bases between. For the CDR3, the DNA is TGCGCCAGCAGGGGTGGATCCTACGAGCAGTACTTC. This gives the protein CASRGGSYEQYF.

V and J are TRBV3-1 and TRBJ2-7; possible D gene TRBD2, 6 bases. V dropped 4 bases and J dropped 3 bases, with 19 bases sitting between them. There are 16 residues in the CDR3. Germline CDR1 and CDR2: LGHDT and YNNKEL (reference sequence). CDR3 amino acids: CASSPVLGPGGYEQYF. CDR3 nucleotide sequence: TGTGCCAGCAGCCCAGTTCTAGGACCCGGGGGCTACGAGCAGTACTTC.

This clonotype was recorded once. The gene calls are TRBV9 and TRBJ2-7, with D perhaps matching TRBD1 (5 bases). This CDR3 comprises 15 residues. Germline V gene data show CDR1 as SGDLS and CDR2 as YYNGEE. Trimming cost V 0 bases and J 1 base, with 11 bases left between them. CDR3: CASSVESGWSYEQYF. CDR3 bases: TGTGCCAGCAGCGTAGAGTCAGGGTGGTCCTACGAGCAGTACTTC.

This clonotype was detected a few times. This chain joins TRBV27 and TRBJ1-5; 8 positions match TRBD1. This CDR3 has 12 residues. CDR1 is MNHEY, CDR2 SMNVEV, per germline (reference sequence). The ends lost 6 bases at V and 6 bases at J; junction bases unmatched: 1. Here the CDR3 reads CASRTGVQPQHF. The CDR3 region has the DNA TGTGCCAGCAGGACAGGGGTTCAGCCCCAGCATTTT.

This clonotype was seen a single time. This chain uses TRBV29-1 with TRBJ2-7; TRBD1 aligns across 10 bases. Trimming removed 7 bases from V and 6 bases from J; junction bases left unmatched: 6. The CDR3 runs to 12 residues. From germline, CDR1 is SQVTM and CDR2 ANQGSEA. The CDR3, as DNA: TGCAGCGCTGATCGGGACAGGGGCGAGCAGTACTTC. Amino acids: CSADRDRGEQYF.

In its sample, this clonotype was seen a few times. The chain's CDR3 is CASSLKQGGAAFF. In DNA, the CDR3 is TGTGCCAGCAGCCTAAAACAGGGGGGTGCAGCTTTCTTT. This chain uses TRBV7-3 with TRBJ1-1, with TRBD1 matching over 8 bases. The CDR3 has 13 amino acids. V dropped 5 bases and J dropped 10; count of bases not matched to a gene: 9. CDR1 SGHTA and CDR2 FQGTGA come from the germline V gene.

CDR3 amino acids: CASSEQGVAFTDTQYF. CDR3 bases: TGTGCCAGCAGCGAACAGGGGGTAGCCTTCACAGATACGCAGTATTTT. The chain combines TRBV11-2 with TRBJ2-3; TRBD1 aligns across 8 bases. The CDR3 is 16 residues long. V lost 5 bases and J lost 2; bases outside the gene matches: 9. Germline-derived CDR1 and CDR2 are SGHAT and FQNNGV.

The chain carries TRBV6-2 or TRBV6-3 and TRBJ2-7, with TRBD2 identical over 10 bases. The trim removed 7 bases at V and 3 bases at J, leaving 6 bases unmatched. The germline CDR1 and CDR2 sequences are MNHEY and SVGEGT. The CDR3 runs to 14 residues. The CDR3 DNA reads TGTGCCAGCACTGCGGGACTAGCGATCTACGAGCAGTACTTC. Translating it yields CASTAGLAIYEQYF.

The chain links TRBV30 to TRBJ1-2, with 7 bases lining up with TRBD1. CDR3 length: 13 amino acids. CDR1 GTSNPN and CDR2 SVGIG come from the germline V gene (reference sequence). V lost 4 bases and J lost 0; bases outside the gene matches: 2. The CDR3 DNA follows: TGTGCCTGGACAGGGGGGCCTAACTATGGCTACACCTTC. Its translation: CAWTGGPNYGYTF. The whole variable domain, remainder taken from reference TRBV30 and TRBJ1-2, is SQTIHQWPATLVQPVGSPLSLECTVEGTSNPNLYWYRQAAGRGLQLLFYSVGIGQISSEVPQNLSASRPQDRQFILSSKKLLLSDSGFYLCAWTGGPNYGYTFGSGTRLTVV.

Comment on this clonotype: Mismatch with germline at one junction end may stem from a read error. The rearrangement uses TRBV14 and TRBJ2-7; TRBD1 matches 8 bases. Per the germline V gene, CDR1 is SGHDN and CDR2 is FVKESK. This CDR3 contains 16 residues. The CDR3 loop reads CASGQLGQDAPYEQYF. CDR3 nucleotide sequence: TGTGCCAGCGGCCAACTGGGACAGGACGCACCGTACGAGCAGTACTTC.

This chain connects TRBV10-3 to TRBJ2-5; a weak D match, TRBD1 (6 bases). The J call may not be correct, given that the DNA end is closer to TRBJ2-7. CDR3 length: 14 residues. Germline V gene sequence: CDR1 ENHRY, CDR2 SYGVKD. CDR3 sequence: CAISEWTAFYEQYF. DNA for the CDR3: TGTGCCATCAGTGAGTGGACAGCGTTCTACGAGCAGTACTTC.

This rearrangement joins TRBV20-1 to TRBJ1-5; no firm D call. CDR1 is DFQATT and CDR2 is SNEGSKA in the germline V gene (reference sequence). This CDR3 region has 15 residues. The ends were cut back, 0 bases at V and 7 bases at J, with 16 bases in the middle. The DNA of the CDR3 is TGCAGTGCTAGAGATGGCGGGCTCTCGGGCCAGCCCCAGCATTTT. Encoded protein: CSARDGGLSGQPQHF.

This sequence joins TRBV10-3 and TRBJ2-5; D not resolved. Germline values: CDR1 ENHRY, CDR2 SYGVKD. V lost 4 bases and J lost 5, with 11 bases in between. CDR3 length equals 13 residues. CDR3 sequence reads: CAISVPTLETQYF. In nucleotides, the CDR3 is TGTGCCATCAGTGTCCCTACTCTGGAGACCCAGTACTTC.

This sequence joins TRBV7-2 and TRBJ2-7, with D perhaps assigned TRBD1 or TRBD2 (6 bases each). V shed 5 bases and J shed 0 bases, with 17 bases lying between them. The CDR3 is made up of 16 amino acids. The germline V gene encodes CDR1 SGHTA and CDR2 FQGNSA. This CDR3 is CASSKNGGASSYEQYF. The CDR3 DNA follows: TGTGCCAGCAGCAAAAACGGGGGCGCCAGCTCCTACGAGCAGTACTTC. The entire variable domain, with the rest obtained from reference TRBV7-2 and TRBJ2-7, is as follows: GAGVSQSPSNKVTEKGKDVELRCDPISGHTALYWYRQSLGQGLEFLIYFQGNSAPDKSGLPSDRFSAERTGGSVSTLTIQRTQQEDSAVYLCASSKNGGASSYEQYFGPGTRLTVT.